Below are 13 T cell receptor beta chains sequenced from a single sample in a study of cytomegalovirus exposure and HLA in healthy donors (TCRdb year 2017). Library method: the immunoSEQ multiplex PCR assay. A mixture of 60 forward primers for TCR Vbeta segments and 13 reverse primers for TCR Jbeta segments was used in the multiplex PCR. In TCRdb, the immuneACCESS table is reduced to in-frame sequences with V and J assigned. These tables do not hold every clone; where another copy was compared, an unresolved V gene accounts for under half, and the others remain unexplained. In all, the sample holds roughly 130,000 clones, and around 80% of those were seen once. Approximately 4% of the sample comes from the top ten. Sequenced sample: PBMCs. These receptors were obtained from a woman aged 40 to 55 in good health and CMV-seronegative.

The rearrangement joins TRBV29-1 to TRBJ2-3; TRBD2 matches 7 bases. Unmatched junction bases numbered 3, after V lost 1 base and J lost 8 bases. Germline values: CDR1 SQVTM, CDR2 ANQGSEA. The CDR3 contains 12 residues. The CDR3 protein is CSVEGRERTQYF. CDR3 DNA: TGCAGCGTTGAAGGGCGGGAGCGTACGCAGTATTTT.

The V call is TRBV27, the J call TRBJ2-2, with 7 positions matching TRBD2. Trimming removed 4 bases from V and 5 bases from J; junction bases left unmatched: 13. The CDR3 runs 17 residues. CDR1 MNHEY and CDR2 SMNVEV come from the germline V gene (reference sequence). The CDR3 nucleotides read TGTGCCAGCAGTTCTCCTGGTGGGAGGGGTCGGACCGGGGAGCTGTTTTTT. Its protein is CASSSPGGRGRTGELFF.

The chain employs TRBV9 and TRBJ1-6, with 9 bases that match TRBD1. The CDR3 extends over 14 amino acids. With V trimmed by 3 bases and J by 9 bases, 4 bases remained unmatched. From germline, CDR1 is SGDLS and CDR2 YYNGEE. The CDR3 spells CASSARQGVSPLHF. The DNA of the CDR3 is TGTGCCAGCAGCGCCCGACAGGGGGTTTCACCCCTCCACTTT. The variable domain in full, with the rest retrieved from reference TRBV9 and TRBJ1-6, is DSGVTQTPKHLITATGQRVTLRCSPRSGDLSVYWYQQSLDQGLQFLIQYYNGEERAKGNILERFSAQQFPDLHSELNLSSLELGDSALYFCASSARQGVSPLHFGNGTRLTVT.

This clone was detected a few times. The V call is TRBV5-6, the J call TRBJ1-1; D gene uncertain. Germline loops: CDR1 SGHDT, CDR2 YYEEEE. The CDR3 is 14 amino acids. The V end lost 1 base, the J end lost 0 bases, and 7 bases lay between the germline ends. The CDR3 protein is CASSLNFLNTEAFF. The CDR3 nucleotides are TGTGCCAGCAGCTTGAACTTTCTGAACACTGAAGCTTTCTTT.

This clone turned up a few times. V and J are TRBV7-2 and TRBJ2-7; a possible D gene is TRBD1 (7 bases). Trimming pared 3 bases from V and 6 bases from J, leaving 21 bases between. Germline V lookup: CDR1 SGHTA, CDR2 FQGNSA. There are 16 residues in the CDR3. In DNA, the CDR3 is TGTGCCAGCAGCTTGGGCTTGGGGGGACAGCCGGGCGAGCAGTACTTC. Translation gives CASSLGLGGQPGEQYF.

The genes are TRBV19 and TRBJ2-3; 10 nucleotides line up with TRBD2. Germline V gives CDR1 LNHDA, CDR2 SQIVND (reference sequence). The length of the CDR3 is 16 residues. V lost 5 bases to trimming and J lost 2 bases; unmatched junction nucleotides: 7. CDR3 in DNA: TGTGCCAGTAGTCTGGGACTAGCGCCTTTCACAGATACGCAGTATTTT. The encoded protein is CASSLGLAPFTDTQYF.

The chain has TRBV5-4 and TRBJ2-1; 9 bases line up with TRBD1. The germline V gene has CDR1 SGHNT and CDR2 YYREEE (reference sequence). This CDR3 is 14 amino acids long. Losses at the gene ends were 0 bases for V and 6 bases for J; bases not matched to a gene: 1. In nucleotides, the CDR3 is TGTGCCAGCAGCTTGGAACAGGGGGCCAATGAGCAGTTCTTC. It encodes CASSLEQGANEQFF.

CDR3: CASSTPRGNNQPQHF. CDR3 nucleotides: TGTGCCAGCAGTACACCCAGGGGCAACAATCAGCCCCAGCATTTT. The chain recombines TRBV28 with TRBJ1-5; a weak D match, TRBD1 (6 bases). The V end was cut by 5 bases, the J end by 3 bases, with 14 bases between. CDR1 is MDHEN and CDR2 is SYDVKM in the germline V gene. The CDR3 sequence is 15 residues long. The whole variable domain, filled in from reference TRBV28 and TRBJ1-5, reads DVKVTQSSRYLVKRTGEKVFLECVQDMDHENMFWYRQDPGLGLRLIYFSYDVKMKEKGDIPEGYSVSREKKERFSLILESASTNQTSMYLCASSTPRGNNQPQHFGDGTRLSIL.

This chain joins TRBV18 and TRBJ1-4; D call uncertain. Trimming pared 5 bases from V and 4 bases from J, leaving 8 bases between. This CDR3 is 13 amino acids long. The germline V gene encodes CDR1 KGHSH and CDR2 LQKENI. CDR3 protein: CASSATGNEKLFF. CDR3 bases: TGTGCCAGCTCAGCGACGGGTAATGAAAAACTGTTTTTT.

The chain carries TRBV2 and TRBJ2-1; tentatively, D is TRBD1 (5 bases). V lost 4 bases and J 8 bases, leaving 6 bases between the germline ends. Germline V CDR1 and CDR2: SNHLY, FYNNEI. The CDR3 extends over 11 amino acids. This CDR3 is CASSGGYEQFF. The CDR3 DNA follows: TGTGCCAGCAGTGGGGGCTATGAGCAGTTCTTC.

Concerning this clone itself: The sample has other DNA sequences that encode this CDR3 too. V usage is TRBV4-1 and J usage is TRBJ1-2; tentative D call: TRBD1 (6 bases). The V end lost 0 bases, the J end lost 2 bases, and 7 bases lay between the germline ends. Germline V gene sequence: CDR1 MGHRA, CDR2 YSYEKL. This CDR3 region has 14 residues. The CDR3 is CASSQEQGNYGYTF. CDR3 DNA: TGCGCCAGCAGCCAAGAGCAGGGGAACTATGGCTACACCTTC.

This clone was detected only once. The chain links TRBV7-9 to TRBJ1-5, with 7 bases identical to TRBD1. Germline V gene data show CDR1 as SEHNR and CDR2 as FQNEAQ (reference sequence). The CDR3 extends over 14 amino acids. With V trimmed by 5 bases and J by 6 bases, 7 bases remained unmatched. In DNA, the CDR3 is TGTGCCAGCAGCCCAAACAGGGGAGGTCAGCCCCAGCATTTT. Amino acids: CASSPNRGGQPQHF.

The CDR3 region has the DNA TGTGCCAGCCTAATTCCGGGACTAGCGGGGGGGACTGGCACAGATACGCAGTATTTT. As protein: CASLIPGLAGGTGTDTQYF. The rearrangement uses TRBV2 and TRBJ2-3; 16 bases line up with TRBD2. Trimming took 8 bases from V and 1 from J; bases not matched to a gene: 12. The germline CDR1 and CDR2 sequences are SNHLY and FYNNEI. The CDR3 has 19 residues.